Listed below are T cell receptor beta chains from one sample, sequenced in a study of neurological immune-mediated disorders. From the 5' RACE reads, TCRdb called clonotypes with MiXCR, one entry per CDR3 protein. The data show about 27,000 distinct CDR3 sequences, with around 21% seen just once and 15% to 20% held by the top ten. The sample consisted of PBMCs. The receptor source for this set is a woman aged 60-70 years in good health. The CDR3 runs from the conserved cysteine through the conserved F or W. The order of the fields is clone size, CDR3 length, J gene, V gene, D gene, CDR3 protein, CDR3 DNA. D genes are given only for firm matches. Some rows mark clone size as missing; the rest say once, few, many or name a class of expanded clone.

>many|14|TRBJ2-3|TRBV10-1|NA
CASSPGSITDTQYF
TGCGCCAGCAGTCCCGGGTCAATCACAGATACGCAGTATTTT
>many|12|TRBJ1-2|TRBV29-1|NA
CSVGTGTYGYTF
TGCAGCGTTGGGACGGGGACCTATGGCTACACCTTC
>many|16|TRBJ1-5|TRBV6-6|NA
CASSLSTGSGNQPQHF
TGTGCCAGCAGTCTGAGTACAGGGTCGGGCAATCAGCCCCAGCATTTT
>many|13|TRBJ1-5|TRBV20-1|NA
CSARGSGNQPQHF
TGCAGTGCTAGAGGCTCCGGGAATCAGCCCCAGCATTTT
>many|16|TRBJ2-2|TRBV20-1|NA
CSARNPGLELTGELFF
TGCAGTGCTAGAAATCCGGGACTGGAACTAACCGGGGAGCTGTTTTTT
>many|16|TRBJ2-1|TRBV9|TRBD2
CASSVGGLAGSGEQFF
TGTGCCAGCAGCGTAGGGGGACTAGCGGGGAGCGGTGAGCAGTTCTTC
>many|16|TRBJ2-1|TRBV7-3|TRBD1
CASSPSGTGRYNEQFF
TGTGCCAGCAGTCCCTCCGGGACAGGCCGCTACAATGAGCAGTTCTTC
>many|14|TRBJ2-6|TRBV15|NA
CATREGPGANVLTF
TGTGCCACCCGGGAAGGGCCCGGGGCCAACGTCCTGACTTTC
>many|14|TRBJ2-3|TRBV4-3|TRBD1
CASSQRGRTDTQYF
TGCGCCAGCAGCCAAAGGGGGCGCACAGATACGCAGTATTTT
>many|12|TRBJ2-3|TRBV9|NA
CASSTGTDTQYF
TGTGCCAGCAGCACGGGGACAGATACGCAGTATTTT
>many|16|TRBJ2-3|TRBV20-1|TRBD2
CSASGTSGSRTDTQYF
TGCAGTGCTAGCGGGACTAGCGGGTCCCGCACAGATACGCAGTATTTT
>many|16|TRBJ2-7|TRBV7-9|NA
CASSFLAGRNSYEQYF
TGTGCCAGCAGCTTCTTGGCCGGACGGAACTCCTACGAGCAGTACTTC
>many|17|TRBJ1-1|TRBV20-1|TRBD1
CSARAPAGGDGNTEAFF
TGCAGTGCTAGAGCTCCCGCAGGGGGAGATGGTAACACTGAAGCTTTCTTT
>many|15|TRBJ2-1|TRBV19|NA
CASSPLKRMYNEQFF
TGTGCCAGTTCGCCACTCAAACGGATGTACAATGAGCAGTTCTTC
>NA|14|TRBJ2-6|TRBV28|NA
CASRLHSGTDVLTF
TGTGCCAGCAGGCTTCACAGCGGGACAGACGTCCTGACTTTC
>NA|13|TRBJ1-4|TRBV7-9|NA
CASSLSGYEKLFF
TGTGCCAGCAGCTTATCAGGGTATGAAAAACTGTTTTTT
>many|15|TRBJ2-5|TRBV5-1|TRBD2
CASSLASGSSETQYF
TGCGCCAGCAGCTTGGCTAGCGGGAGTAGCGAGACCCAGTACTTC
>many|15|TRBJ1-1|TRBV7-8|NA
CASSLWGTGDAGAFF
TGTGCCAGCAGCTTATGGGGAACAGGAGACGCTGGAGCTTTCTTT
>many|18|TRBJ2-5|TRBV7-2|NA
CASSLAVGPGDTRETQYF
TGTGCCAGCAGCTTAGCGGTGGGGCCAGGAGACACTAGGGAGACCCAGTACTTC
>many|13|TRBJ2-3|TRBV20-1|TRBD1
CSATGTGRDTQYF
TGCAGTGCTACCGGGACAGGAAGAGATACGCAGTATTTT
>many|13|TRBJ2-1|TRBV14|NA
CASSQELSGLAFF
TGTGCCAGCAGCCAAGAACTGAGCGGGCTGGCGTTCTTC
>NA|14|TRBJ2-3|TRBV12-2|NA
CASRFPPARGTQYF
TGTGCAAGTCGCTTTCCCCCCGCCCGGGGTACGCAGTATTTT
>few|14|TRBJ2-7|TRBV5-1|NA
CARIPGVLSYEQYF
TGCGCCCGCATCCCGGGGGTCCTTTCCTACGAGCAGTACTTC
>NA|14|TRBJ2-3|TRBV18|NA
CASSPKGDTDTQYF
TGTGCCAGCTCACCCAAGGGGGACACAGATACGCAGTATTTT
>NA|17|TRBJ2-5|TRBV4-2|TRBD2
CASSQDTPGGRGETQYF
TGTGCCAGCAGCCAAGATACCCCGGGAGGAAGGGGAGAGACCCAGTACTTC
>NA|17|TRBJ2-5|TRBV7-6|TRBD1
CASSLGPAGQGSVTQYF
TGTGCCAGCAGCTTAGGCCCCGCGGGACAGGGTTCAGTGACCCAGTACTTC
>NA|15|TRBJ2-4|TRBV6-6|NA
CASRQGRAAKNIQYF
TGTGCCAGCAGGCAGGGGAGGGCGGCCAAAAACATTCAGTACTTC
>many|13|TRBJ2-7|TRBV20-1|NA
CSALRDSDYEQYF
TGCAGTGCTCTCCGGGACTCCGACTACGAGCAGTACTTC
>many|15|TRBJ2-2|TRBV18|TRBD1
CASSPRDRDTGELFF
TGTGCCAGCTCACCAAGGGACAGGGACACCGGGGAGCTGTTTTTT
>many|16|TRBJ1-1|TRBV5-1|NA
CASSDVDGGSDTEAFF
TGCGCCAGCAGCGACGTCGACGGTGGGTCGGACACTGAAGCTTTCTTT
>many|13|TRBJ1-1|TRBV7-8|NA
CASSFVRGTEAFF
TGTGCCAGCAGCTTTGTTCGAGGGACTGAAGCTTTCTTT
>many|16|TRBJ2-4|TRBV20-1|NA
CSAREARFGGKNIQYF
TGCAGTGCTAGAGAAGCCAGGTTCGGGGGCAAAAACATTCAGTACTTC
>NA|16|TRBJ2-1|TRBV27|TRBD2
CASSPIAGEGPNEQFF
TGTGCCAGCAGTCCCATAGCGGGAGAGGGTCCCAATGAGCAGTTCTTC
>many|14|TRBJ1-2|TRBV10-3|NA
CATQVGRVVDGYTF
TGTGCCACCCAGGTCGGAAGGGTGGTCGATGGCTACACCTTC
>many|14|TRBJ2-5|TRBV7-2|NA
CASSLRGDQETQYF
TGTGCCAGCAGCTTGAGGGGCGACCAAGAGACCCAGTACTTC
>many|15|TRBJ2-1|TRBV6-2/TRBV6-3|TRBD2
CASSPRGGSYNEQFF
TGTGCCAGCTCCCCGCGCGGGGGGTCCTACAATGAGCAGTTCTTC
>NA|15|TRBJ2-7|TRBV5-1|NA
CASSVGHRSSYEQHF
TGCGCCAGCAGCGTGGGACATCGAAGCTCCTACGAGCAGCACTTC
>NA|13|TRBJ2-7|TRBV20-1|TRBD1
CSAGDRSSYEQYF
TGCAGTGCTGGGGACAGGTCCTCCTACGAGCAGTACTTC
>few|13|TRBJ1-5|TRBV30|NA
CAWSEKGAEPQHF
TGTGCCTGGAGTGAGAAGGGCGCGGAGCCCCAGCATTTT
>NA|17|TRBJ2-6|TRBV5-1|NA
CASSSRRDNSGANVLTF
TGCGCCAGCAGCTCCCGGCGGGACAACTCTGGGGCCAACGTCCTGACTTTC
>many|16|TRBJ2-7|TRBV7-2|TRBD2
CASSLGRTSGSYEQYF
TGTGCCAGCAGCTTAGGGAGGACTAGCGGCTCCTACGAGCAGTACTTC
>many|12|TRBJ2-1|TRBV5-1|TRBD1
CASRDSSNEQFF
TGCGCCAGCCGGGACAGCTCGAATGAGCAGTTCTTC